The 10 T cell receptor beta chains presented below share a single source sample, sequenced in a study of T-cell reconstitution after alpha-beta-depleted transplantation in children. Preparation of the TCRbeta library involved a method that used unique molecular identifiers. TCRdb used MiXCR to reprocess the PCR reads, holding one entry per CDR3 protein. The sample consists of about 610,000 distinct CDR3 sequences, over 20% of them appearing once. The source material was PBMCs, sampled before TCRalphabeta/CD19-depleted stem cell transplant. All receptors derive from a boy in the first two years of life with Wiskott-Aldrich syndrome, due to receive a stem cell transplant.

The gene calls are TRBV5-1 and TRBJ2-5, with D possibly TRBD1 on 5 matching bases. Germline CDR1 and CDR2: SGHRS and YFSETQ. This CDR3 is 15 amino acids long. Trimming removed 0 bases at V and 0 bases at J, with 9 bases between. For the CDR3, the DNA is TGCGCCAGCAGCTTGGGGGGCTTAAACCAAGAGACCCAGTACTTC. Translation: CASSLGGLNQETQYF.

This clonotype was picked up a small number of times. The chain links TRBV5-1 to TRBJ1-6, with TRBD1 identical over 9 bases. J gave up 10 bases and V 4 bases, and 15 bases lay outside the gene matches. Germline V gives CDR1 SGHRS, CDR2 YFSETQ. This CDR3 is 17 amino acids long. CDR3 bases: TGCGCCAGCAGCCCTCGGACCCGGACAGGGGAAAGGTCACCCCTCCACTTT. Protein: CASSPRTRTGERSPLHF.

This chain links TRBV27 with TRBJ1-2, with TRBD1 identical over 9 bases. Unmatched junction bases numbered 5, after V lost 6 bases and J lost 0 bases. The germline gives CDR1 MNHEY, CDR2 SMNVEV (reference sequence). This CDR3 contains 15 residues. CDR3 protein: CASSLQGASNYGYTF. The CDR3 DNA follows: TGTGCCAGCAGCCTACAGGGGGCGTCTAACTATGGCTACACCTTC.

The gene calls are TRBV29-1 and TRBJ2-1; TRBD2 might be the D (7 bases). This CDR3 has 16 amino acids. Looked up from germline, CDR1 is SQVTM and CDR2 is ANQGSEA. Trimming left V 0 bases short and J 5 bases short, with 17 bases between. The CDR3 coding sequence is TGCAGCGTTGAAGAGCGAGGGGGAGGGACCCACAATGAGCAGTTCTTC. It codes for CSVEERGGGTHNEQFF.

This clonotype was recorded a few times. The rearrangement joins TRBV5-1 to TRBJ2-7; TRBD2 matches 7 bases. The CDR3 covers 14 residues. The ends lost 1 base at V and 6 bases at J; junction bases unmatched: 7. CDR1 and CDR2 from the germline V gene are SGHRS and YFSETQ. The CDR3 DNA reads TGCGCCAGCAGCTTGTCCCGAGGACTAGGCGAGCAGTACTTC. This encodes CASSLSRGLGEQYF.

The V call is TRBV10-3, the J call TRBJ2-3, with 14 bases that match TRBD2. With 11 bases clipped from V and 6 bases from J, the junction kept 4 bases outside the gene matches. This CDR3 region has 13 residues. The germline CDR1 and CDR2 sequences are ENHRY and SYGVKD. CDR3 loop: CAAGTSGSDTQYF. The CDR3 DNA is TGTGCCGCCGGGACTAGCGGGAGTGATACGCAGTATTTT.

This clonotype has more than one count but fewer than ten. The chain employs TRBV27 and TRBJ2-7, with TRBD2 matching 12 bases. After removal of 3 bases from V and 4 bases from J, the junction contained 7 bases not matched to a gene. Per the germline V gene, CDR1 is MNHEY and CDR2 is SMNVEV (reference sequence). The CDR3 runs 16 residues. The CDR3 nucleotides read TGTGCCAGCAGTTTCAGAGGACTAGCGGGGACATACGAGCAGTACTTC. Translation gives CASSFRGLAGTYEQYF.

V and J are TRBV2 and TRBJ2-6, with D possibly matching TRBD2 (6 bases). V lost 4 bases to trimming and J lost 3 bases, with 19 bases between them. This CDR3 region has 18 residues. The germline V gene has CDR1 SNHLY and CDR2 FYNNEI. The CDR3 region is CASSVTALLGGGANVLTF. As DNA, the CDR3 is TGTGCCAGCAGTGTTACCGCATTGTTGGGGGGTGGGGCCAACGTCCTGACTTTC.

In DNA form, the CDR3 reads TGTGCCATCAGTGATACCGGCTTGAACACTGAAGCTTTCTTT. Translated, it gives CAISDTGLNTEAFF. The rearrangement links TRBV10-3 to TRBJ1-1; no firm D call. Trimming removed 3 bases at V and 0 bases at J, with 8 bases between. CDR3 length: 14 residues. Germline assignment: CDR1 ENHRY and CDR2 SYGVKD.

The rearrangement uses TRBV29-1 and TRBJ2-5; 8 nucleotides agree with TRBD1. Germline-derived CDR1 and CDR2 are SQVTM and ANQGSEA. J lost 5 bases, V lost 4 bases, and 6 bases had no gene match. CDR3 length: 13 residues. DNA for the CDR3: TGCAGCGTTGCAGGGGGCTTCTGGGAGACCCAGTACTTC. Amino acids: CSVAGGFWETQYF.